This paragraph covers one T cell receptor (beta chain) sequence. The CDR3 covers 14 residues. From germline, CDR1 is SGHDN and CDR2 FVKESK. V was trimmed by 4 bases and J by 5 bases, leaving 14 bases between them. This record comes from a study of shared T cell receptors in the human thymus. Generated by immunoSEQ multiplex PCR, the TCRdb table keeps only in-frame clones and is missing some. The table includes over 450,000 clones, 75% to 85% detected once. The sample was also linked to a second study, of human thymus T cells. That source reports: Thymic tissue was derived from resections collected during corrective heart surgery. As related research reported, thymic repertoires overlapped highly among unrelated individuals.

V is TRBV14 and J is TRBJ2-5, with D maybe TRBD2 (6 bases). The TCR was taken from a boy younger than two with a congenital heart defect. Sequences were obtained from thymocytes. DNA of the CDR3: TGTGCCAGCAGCCCAGGACTACGGGGGGAGACCCAGTACTTC. It codes for CASSPGLRGETQYF.